This T cell receptor (beta chain) appears in the sequencing data of a study of T cells in Graves' hyperthyroidism and ophthalmopathy. V lost 4 bases to trimming and J lost 3 bases, with 6 bases between them. CDR1 is KGHDR and CDR2 is SFDVKD in the germline V gene. The CDR3 has 13 residues. This clonotype was counted at least ten times. The CDR3 regions of TCR beta were amplified from RNA transcripts. When the TCR CDR3 underwent first-round RT-PCR, the HTBI primer set was used. TCRdb ran MiXCR on the multiplex PCR reads and lists one entry per CDR3 protein. The table shows a few hundred thousand distinct CDR3 sequences, with roughly 14% occurring only once.

The sequenced material came from blood. The chain recombines TRBV24-1 with TRBJ2-1; D is uncertain. The source of this sequence is a woman in her 30s with Graves' hyperthyroidism. DNA of the CDR3: TGTGCCACCAGTGACCCAGGCTACAATGAGCAGTTCTTC. Amino acids: CATSDPGYNEQFF.